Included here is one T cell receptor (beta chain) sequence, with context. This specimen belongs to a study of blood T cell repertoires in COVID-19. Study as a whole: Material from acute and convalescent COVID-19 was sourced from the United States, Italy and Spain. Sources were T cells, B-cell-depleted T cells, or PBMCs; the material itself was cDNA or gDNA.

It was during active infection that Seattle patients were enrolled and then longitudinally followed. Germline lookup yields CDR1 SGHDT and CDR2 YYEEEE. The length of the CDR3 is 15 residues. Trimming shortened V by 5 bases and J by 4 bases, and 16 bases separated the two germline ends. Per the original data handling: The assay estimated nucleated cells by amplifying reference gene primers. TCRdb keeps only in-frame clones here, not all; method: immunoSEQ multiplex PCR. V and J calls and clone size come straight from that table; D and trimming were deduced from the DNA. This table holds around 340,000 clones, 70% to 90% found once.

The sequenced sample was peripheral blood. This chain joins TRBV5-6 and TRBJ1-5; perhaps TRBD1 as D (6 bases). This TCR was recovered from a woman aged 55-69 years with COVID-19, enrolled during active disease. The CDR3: CASRRSGGANQPQHF. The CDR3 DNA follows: TGTGCCAGCAGGCGGAGCGGGGGCGCGAATCAGCCCCAGCATTTT.